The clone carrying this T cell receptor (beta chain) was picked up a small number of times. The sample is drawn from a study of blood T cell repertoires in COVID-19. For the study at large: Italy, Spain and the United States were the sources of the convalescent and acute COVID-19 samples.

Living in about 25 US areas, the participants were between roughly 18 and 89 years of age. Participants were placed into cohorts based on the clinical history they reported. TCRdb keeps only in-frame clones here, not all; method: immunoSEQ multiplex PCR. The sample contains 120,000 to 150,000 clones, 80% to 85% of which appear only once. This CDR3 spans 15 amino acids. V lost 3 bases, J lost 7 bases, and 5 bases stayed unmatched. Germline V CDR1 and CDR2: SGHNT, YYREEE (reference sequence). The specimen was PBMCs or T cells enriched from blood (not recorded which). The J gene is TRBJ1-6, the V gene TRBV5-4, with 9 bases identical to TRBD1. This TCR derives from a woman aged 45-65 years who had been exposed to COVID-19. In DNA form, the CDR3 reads TGTGCCAGCAGCTGGAACGGACAGGGGAATTCACCCCTCCACTTT. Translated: CASSWNGQGNSPLHF.